The text below deals with one T cell receptor beta chain. Its recognized antigen is unknown. This entry comes from a study of synovial regulatory T cells in juvenile arthritis (dated by TCRdb to the mid-2010s). With regard to the full study: Among sequenced patients, a few were therapy-naive, one received methotrexate plus infliximab, several received methotrexate, and one had no treatment information. Effector T cell subsets were also sequenced in the study cohort for comparisons, but only blood and synovial fluid Treg cells are covered by the Treg dataset alone. TCR repertoire comparisons included Treg and Teff subsets from approximately 11 JIA patients with active disease. The study compared TCRbeta CDR3 repertoires of blood iaTreg cells, other blood Treg cells and synovial fluid Treg cells from matched patient samples.

The library was obtained by the immunoSEQ multiplex PCR assay. TCRbeta CDR3 sequencing was carried out by Adaptive Biotechnologies. In the paper's pipeline: Repertoire similarity used the Chao-modified Jaccard index and median clonotype overlap from 200 random subsamples at equal sample size. Similarity analyses were performed using either productive nucleotide sequences or in silico-translated amino acid sequences. Hierarchical clustering with single linkage and t-SNE based on Chao-modified Jaccard distances were used to compare repertoires. Repertoire diversity was measured with the Renyi index after sample size normalisation across a range of alpha values. TCRdb took over this immuneACCESS table, retaining in-frame rearrangements with V and J assigned. Such tables are incomplete; in checked studies, under half of the missing clones stem from an unresolved V gene, and the remainder is unexplained. The DNA was the basis for D and trimming; V, J and clone size are from that table. The sample's records list 9,000 to 10,000 clones. Together, the top ten hold 0.95% to 1% of the sample.

What the research found in general, with its limitations: iaTreg TCR repertoires were largely private across patients and partially overlapped with synovial Teff and blood CPL repertoires. More CDR3 sequences were shared by synovial Treg cells with iaTreg cells than with other blood Treg cells, and a closer relation was confirmed by Chao-Jaccard similarity. Blood iaTreg cells showed lower TCR diversity than other blood Treg cells, consistent with antigen-driven expansion.

The cysteine opens and the phenylalanine closes a CDR3 of 16 amino acids. No DNA is recorded. CDR1 SGHRS and CDR2 YFSETQ were looked up in the germline V gene. The donors for the TCR repertoire analysis were around 11 juvenile idiopathic arthritis patients with active disease who had not reached inactive disease, of whom 3 were polyarticular and 8 were oligoarticular. The median age of the TCR-sequenced patients was about 11 years (range about 2.1-22.9), and their median disease duration was approximately seven years (range 0.2-19.1). Samples for TCR repertoire analysis came from two centres in Italy. Peripheral blood mononuclear cells were separated using a Histopaque-1077 density gradient and frozen in 90% FCS with approximately 10% DMSO.

The origin of this receptor is a donor between 2 and 35 years old with juvenile idiopathic arthritis. The sequence is built from TRBV5-1 and TRBJ2-2; absent DNA, TCRdb's TRBD2 call cannot be checked. The sample taken for sequencing was Treg cells from blood. The meaning of the sample's cell subset or site label: remaining (HLA-DR-negative) circulating blood Treg cells. Here the CDR3 is given as CASSLGKRANTGELFF.